This passage covers 14 T cell receptor beta chains from one sample sequenced in a study of Graves' ophthalmopathy and Graves' hyperthyroidism. Amplification targeted the TCR beta CDR3 regions, with RNA transcripts as the source material. The authors performed first-round RT-PCR with HTBI primers and then a second-round multiplex PCR. TCRdb re-called the multiplex PCR reads with MiXCR, one entry per CDR3 protein. Altogether around 660,000 distinct CDR3 sequences are present, approximately 39% being singletons, with the ten largest covering 3% to 4%. Sequencing used peripheral blood. Receptor source: an adult man with Graves' ophthalmopathy.

This sequence joins TRBV20-1 and TRBJ1-6; D not resolved. The germline CDR1 and CDR2 sequences are DFQATT and SNEGSKA (reference sequence). CDR3 size: 11 residues. DNA for the CDR3: TGCAGCGTCGTTAATAATTCACCCCTCCACTTT. Translating gives CSVVNNSPLHF.

This clonotype was seen many times. J is TRBJ2-2 and V is TRBV7-3, with 8 bases that match TRBD2. V shed 6 bases and J 1 base; nucleotides not matched to a gene: 7. The CDR3 contains 16 residues. Germline V gene lookup returns CDR1 SGHTA and CDR2 FQGTGA. The CDR3 DNA is TGTGCCAGCAGTCCGCGGAGCGGGGGGAACACCGGGGAGCTGTTTTTT. Its protein is CASSPRSGGNTGELFF.

The chain recombines TRBV15 with TRBJ2-3, with D uncertain. V lost 3 bases and J lost 0, with 16 bases in between. CDR1 and CDR2 from the germline V gene are LNHNV and YYDKDF (reference sequence). The CDR3 contains 17 residues. The CDR3 loop reads CATSSYNRMTSTDTQYF. CDR3 nucleotide sequence: TGTGCCACCAGCAGCTACAACAGAATGACTAGCACAGATACGCAGTATTTT.

Many counts were recorded for this clonotype. The V gene is TRBV19, the J gene TRBJ1-5, with D perhaps TRBD1 (5 bases). Trimming left V 6 bases short and J 0 bases short, with 12 bases between. Germline V gene data show CDR1 as LNHDA and CDR2 as SQIVND (reference sequence). This CDR3 has 15 amino acids. The CDR3 bases are TGTGCCAGTAGCCGACAGCAAGATAGCAATCAGCCCCAGCATTTT. Its translation: CASSRQQDSNQPQHF. The full variable domain, completed using reference TRBV19 and TRBJ1-5, is DGGITQSPKYLFRKEGQNVTLSCEQNLNHDAMYWYRQDPGQGLRLIYYSQIVNDFQKGDIAEGYSVSREKKESFPLTVTSAQKNPTAFYLCASSRQQDSNQPQHFGDGTRLSIL.

With regard to this clonotype: Since the CDR3 does not end with the conserved phenylalanine or tryptophan, this likely comes from a read error. The DNA is left out, because the CDR3 cannot be placed on it with certainty; the CDR3 is given as TCRdb lists it. The gene calls are TRBV29-1 and TRBJ1-6. Germline V gene data show CDR1 as SQVTM and CDR2 as ANQGSEA. The CDR3 contains 8 residues when both ends are counted. The CDR3 here is CSVEVASA.

V and J are TRBV14 and TRBJ1-1; D is unresolved. Germline-derived CDR1 and CDR2 are SGHDN and FVKESK. The CDR3 contains 15 residues. Trimming took off 8 bases at V and 3 bases at J, with 19 bases between the two ends. CDR3 sequence: CASSPREGVDTEAFF. As DNA, the CDR3 is TGTGCCAGCTCACCAAGAGAGGGTGTCGACACTGAAGCTTTCTTT. The full variable domain, with the rest looked up from reference TRBV14 and TRBJ1-1, is EAGVTQFPSHSVIEKGQTVTLRCDPISGHDNLYWYRRVMGKEIKFLLHFVKESKQDESGMPNNRFLAERTGGTYSTLKVQPAELEDSGVYFCASSPREGVDTEAFFGQGTRLTVV.

This clonotype was counted at least ten times. The chain recombines TRBV11-2 with TRBJ2-5; TRBD1 agrees at 9 bases. V lost 5 bases to trimming and J lost 5 bases; unmatched junction nucleotides: 6. Germline V lookup: CDR1 SGHAT, CDR2 FQNNGV. There are 14 residues in the CDR3. DNA of the CDR3: TGTGCCAGCAGCCCGGGGACAGGGCTGGAGACCCAGTACTTC. Protein sequence: CASSPGTGLETQYF.

The chain uses TRBV3-1 and TRBJ1-2, with D perhaps TRBD1 (5 bases). Trimming shortened V by 1 base and J by 6 bases, and 12 bases separated the two germline ends. The CDR3 is 14 residues long. Germline CDR1 is LGHDT and CDR2 is YNNKEL (reference sequence). The DNA for the CDR3 is TGTGCCAGCAGCCAAGGGGGCTGGTCGGATGGCTACACCTTC. Translating gives CASSQGGWSDGYTF.

This clonotype occurred many times. The chain is built from TRBV12-3 or TRBV12-4 and TRBJ1-2; perhaps TRBD1 as D (6 bases). The V end was cut by 6 bases, the J end by 0 bases, with 14 bases between. The CDR3 runs to 15 residues. The CDR3 loop is CASSPDRRANYGYTF. Written as DNA, the CDR3 is TGTGCCAGCAGCCCCGACAGGCGCGCTAACTATGGCTACACCTTC.

A word on this clonotype: A much more abundant neighbour one base away suggests this may be a read error. The rearrangement links TRBV10-3 to TRBJ2-7; the D call may be TRBD1 or TRBD2 (7 bases each). This CDR3 comprises 15 residues. Per germline, CDR1 ENHRY and CDR2 SYGVKD. The CDR3 protein is CAVSGGAGGSYEQYF. DNA for the CDR3: TGTGCCGTCAGTGGGGGGGCAGGGGGATCCTACGAGCAGTACTTC.

This clonotype was counted a few times. It may be a read error: a sequence one base away is much more abundant. The rearrangement uses TRBV7-2 and TRBJ2-7; the D gene could be TRBD1 or TRBD2 (6 bases each). CDR3 length equals 14 residues. The germline gives CDR1 SGHTA, CDR2 FQGNSA. The CDR3 loop reads CASSFDGGPYEQHF. As DNA, the CDR3 is TGTGCCAGCAGCTTCGACGGGGGCCCCTACGAGCAGCACTTC.

As for this clonotype: The final CDR3 position lacks the conserved phenylalanine or tryptophan, pointing to a likely read error. It is unclear where the CDR3 begins or ends on the DNA, so no DNA is shown, and the CDR3 is as TCRdb lists it. V gene TRBV10-2 combines with J gene TRBJ1-4; the D call TRBD1 from the table was never checked on the DNA. The CDR3 is 9 residues long, counting both termini. The germline V gene encodes CDR1 WSHSY and CDR2 SAAADI. The CDR3 is CASTRDRGR.

About this clonotype itself: This may be a read error, as it is one base from a much larger clone. The chain links TRBV20-1 to TRBJ1-5, with 7 bases that match TRBD1. This CDR3 contains 14 residues. Germline values: CDR1 DFQATT, CDR2 SNEGSKA (reference sequence). With 6 bases clipped from V and 6 bases from J, the junction kept 11 bases outside the gene matches. The CDR3: CSAIDRVGSQPQHF. The CDR3, as DNA: TGCAGTGCCATCGACAGGGTCGGCAGTCAGCCCCAGCATTTT.

This clonotype was counted at least ten times. The chain recombines TRBV10-3 with TRBJ2-5; 10 bases align to TRBD2. Germline V gives CDR1 ENHRY, CDR2 SYGVKD. The CDR3 runs 16 residues. Germline trimming cut 2 bases from V and 2 bases from J; bases unmatched to any gene: 5. The CDR3 region is CAISEGTSGEQETQYF. Here the CDR3 DNA reads TGTGCCATCAGTGAGGGCACTAGCGGGGAACAAGAGACCCAGTACTTC.